Below are 8 T cell receptor beta chains sequenced from a single sample in a study of Graves' ophthalmopathy and Graves' hyperthyroidism. Beta-chain TCR CDR3 regions were amplified from RNA transcripts. HTBI-primed RT-PCR formed the first round, and a multiplex PCR formed the second. TCRdb re-called the multiplex PCR reads with MiXCR, one entry per CDR3 protein. Altogether 650,000 to 900,000 distinct CDR3 sequences are present, 40% being singletons, with the ten largest covering roughly 46%. Sequencing was done on a sample of peripheral blood. The receptor source for this set is an adult man with Graves' ophthalmopathy.

The gene calls are TRBV10-1 and TRBJ1-1; D remains unclear. V gave up 3 bases and J gave up 7 bases, with 15 bases separating them. The CDR3 is made up of 14 amino acids. CDR1 WNHNN and CDR2 SYGVQD come from the germline V gene (reference sequence). This chain's CDR3 is CASSDGEMGSEAFF. In nucleotides, the CDR3 is TGCGCCAGCAGTGATGGGGAAATGGGGAGTGAAGCTTTCTTT.

The chain couples TRBV7-9 to TRBJ2-5; no reliable D call. This CDR3 is built from 14 residues. Per germline, CDR1 SEHNR and CDR2 FQNEAQ (reference sequence). V was cut by 0 bases and J by 2 bases, with 7 bases left in between. The CDR3 region is CASSLAKPQETQYF. The CDR3 DNA reads TGTGCCAGCAGCTTAGCTAAGCCACAAGAGACCCAGTACTTC. Full variable domain (missing parts from reference TRBV7-9 and TRBJ2-5): DTGVSQNPRHKITKRGQNVTFRCDPISEHNRLYWYRQTLGQGPEFLTYFQNEAQLEKSRLLSDRFSAERPKGSFSTLEIQRTEQGDSAMYLCASSLAKPQETQYFGPGTRLLVL.

Of note for this clonotype: A clone one base away is much larger, so this may be a read error. The V gene is TRBV7-9, the J gene TRBJ1-5; D unclear. Germline CDR1 SEHNR, CDR2 FQNEAQ (reference sequence). The germline V and J ends were trimmed by 5 bases and 6 bases, with 11 bases remaining between them. The CDR3 loop spans 13 amino acids. CDR3 residues: CASSMGPRQPQHF. The CDR3 DNA reads TGTGCCAGCAGCATGGGTCCTCGTCAGCCCCAGCATTTT.

On this clonotype itself: One end of the junction is discordant with germline, which a read error may explain. The rearrangement links TRBV10-3 to TRBJ2-7, with no clear D. This CDR3 is built from 15 residues. CDR1 is ENHRY and CDR2 is SYGVKD in the germline V gene. For the CDR3, the DNA is TGTGCCAGCAGTTACACTACAAGGGCTCCCTACGAGCAGTACTTC. It specifies CASSYTTRAPYEQYF.

V gene TRBV20-1 combines with J gene TRBJ2-5; 9 bases agree with TRBD2. J lost 4 bases, V lost 0 bases, and 9 bases had no gene match. The CDR3 consists of 16 residues. Germline CDR1 reads DFQATT; CDR2 reads SNEGSKA (reference sequence). The CDR3 DNA reads TGCAGTGCTAGAGATGGGGCTAGCGGGGTTTCAGAGACCCAGTACTTC. It is translated as CSARDGASGVSETQYF.

This clonotype was counted between two and nine times. V and J are TRBV4-3 and TRBJ1-6; no reliable D call. V was pared by 1 base and J by 6 bases, with 7 bases between. CDR1 and CDR2 from the germline V gene are LGHNA and YSLEER. This CDR3 has 14 residues. The CDR3 DNA reads TGCGCCAGCAGCCAAGTTGACGTTAATTCACCCCTCCACTTT. Its protein is CASSQVDVNSPLHF.

Only a few counts were recorded for this clonotype. CDR3 sequence: CSVGYSVFSGELFF. CDR3 coding DNA: TGCAGCGTTGGTTATAGCGTCTTTTCCGGGGAGCTGTTTTTT. The V and J genes are TRBV29-1 and TRBJ2-2; a weak D match, TRBD2 (5 bases). Trimming stripped 4 bases from V and 6 bases from J, with 15 bases between. The V gene's germline CDR1 is SQVTM and CDR2 ANQGSEA. The CDR3 is made up of 14 amino acids.

A few counts support this clonotype. The chain joins TRBV2 to TRBJ2-7; 10 positions agree with TRBD1. The ends lost 5 bases at V and 5 bases at J; junction bases unmatched: 9. Germline CDR1 is SNHLY and CDR2 is FYNNEI. The length of the CDR3 is 15 residues. The CDR3 region is CASSQPGQGIDEQYF. The DNA for the CDR3 is TGTGCCAGCAGTCAGCCGGGACAGGGGATCGACGAGCAGTACTTC. Using reference TRBV2 and TRBJ2-7 for the parts outside the CDR3, the full variable domain is EPEVTQTPSHQVTQMGQEVILRCVPISNHLYFYWYRQILGQKVEFLVSFYNNEISEKSEIFDDQFSVERPDGSNFTLKIRSTKLEDSAMYFCASSQPGQGIDEQYFGPGTRLTVT.